The clone carrying this TCR beta chain was seen only once. What it recognizes is unknown. CDR1 MNHEY and CDR2 SVGAGI come from the germline V gene. The CDR3 has 16 amino acids. J gave up 1 base and V 2 bases, and 4 bases lay outside the gene matches. This specimen comes from a study of graft-versus-host responses after intestinal transplantation. Study-wide background: Every one of the recipients received anti-thymocyte globulin induction and afterwards took tacrolimus and steroids for roughly three years. Study-level findings and limits: Circulating GvH clone levels at their peak were associated with HvG declines (early post-transplant). Within the allografts of patients who had graft-donor T cell macrochimerism, graft-versus-host to host-versus-graft clonal ratios were high. The marrow of recipients harbored GvH clones, and ileum or blood showed some of them first.

The protocol was immunoSEQ multiplex PCR, while the TCRdb copy is restricted to in-frame clones and leaves out a portion. Here the sample spans 73,000 or so clones, around 89% being singletons. This chain connects TRBV6-5 to TRBJ2-1, with 8 bases aligning to TRBD2. The origin of this receptor is a human donor who was the organ donor for an intestinal transplant. The sample consisted of unstimulated CD8+ T cells sorted from spleen or lymph node cells, taken before transplant. CDR3 region: CASSYGTRRSYNEQFF. The CDR3 nucleotides are TGTGCCAGCAGTTACGGGACTAGGCGGTCCTACAATGAGCAGTTCTTC.